A single sample is the source of the 29 T cell receptor beta chains below, sequenced in a study of T cells in women clearing cervical HPV infection. The method was immunoSEQ multiplex PCR; TCRdb's version includes in-frame clones alone and lacks a portion of them. This listing includes tens of thousands of clones. The sequenced sample consisted of blood buffy coat. These receptors all stem from a woman aged 18 to 75 with a cervical HPV16 infection that either progressed to CIN3+ or cleared (not recorded which).

Concerning this clone itself: The CDR3 end is not reached by the read, which stops 3 residues before it; the germline J gene fills it in. The chain links TRBV7-9 to TRBJ2-4, with 10 bases fitting TRBD2. The CDR3 spans 14 residues. Germline V gene sequence: CDR1 SEHNR, CDR2 FQNEAQ (reference sequence). The CDR3 loop reads CASSALAGVRFQYF. The part of the CDR3 DNA that was read is TGTGCCAGCAGTGCGCTAGCGGGGGTAAGGTTT.

CDR3 in amino acids: CASGLVTSTGTGEQYF. Partial CDR3 DNA: TGTGCTAGTGGTTTGGTAACCTCGACAGGGACTGGCGAG. This rearrangement joins TRBV12-5 to TRBJ2-7; possibly TRBD1 for D (7 bases). The CDR3 goes on 3 residues after the read ends, and that part is filled in from the germline J gene. V was pared by 0 bases and J by 6 bases, with 18 bases between. CDR3 length: 16 amino acids. Germline CDR1 reads LGHNT; CDR2 reads FRNRAP.

With regard to this clone: The read gets to within 3 residues of the CDR3 end, and the germline J gene fills in the rest. V and J are TRBV11-2 and TRBJ1-5; D not resolved. This CDR3 is built from 13 residues. Trimming removed 6 bases at V and 0 bases at J, with 6 bases between. Germline V CDR1 and CDR2: SGHAT, FQNNGV. CDR3 DNA, as far as it was read: TGTGCCAGCAGTTATAATAGCAATCAGCCC. Translated, it gives CASSYNSNQP. The entire CDR3 protein is CASSYNSNQPQHF.

This clone registers medium-sized by frequency. The read ends 3 residues early relative to the CDR3; the germline J gene fills the gap. The chain carries TRBV20-1 and TRBJ2-5; 11 bases are shared with TRBD2. With 5 bases clipped from V and 5 bases from J, the junction kept 7 bases outside the gene matches. The CDR3 has 14 amino acids. Germline-derived CDR1 and CDR2 are DFQATT and SNEGSKA (reference sequence). The chain's CDR3 is CSAYSGGAGETQYF. The sequenced part of the CDR3 DNA is TGCAGTGCTTATAGCGGGGGGGCGGGGGAGACC.

In the case of this clone: Read data end 3 residues before the CDR3 end; the end is taken from the germline J gene. The V and J genes are TRBV2 and TRBJ1-2; possible D gene TRBD1, 5 bases. CDR1 SNHLY and CDR2 FYNNEI come from the germline V gene. V lost 7 bases and J lost 5, with 14 bases in between. This CDR3 spans 13 amino acids. CDR3 region: CASTPGDSYGYTF. The part of the CDR3 DNA that was read is TGTGCCAGCACCCCGGGGGATTCGTATGGC.

About this clone itself: The read terminates 3 residues before the CDR3 end, so the remaining end is supplied by the germline J gene. V gene TRBV6-4 combines with J gene TRBJ2-1, with 11 bases aligning to TRBD2. CDR3 length: 15 amino acids. The J segment lost 4 bases and the V segment lost 2 bases, leaving 1 base of the junction unmatched. In germline, CDR1 is MRHNA, CDR2 SNTAGT. The CDR3 loop is CASSDTSGGYNEQFF. Incomplete CDR3 DNA: TGTGCCAGCAGTGACACTAGCGGGGGATACAATGAG.

As concerns this clone: The CDR3 is cut off 3 residues early in the read; its end comes from the germline J gene. This chain links TRBV16 with TRBJ1-2; D is unresolved. V was cut by 0 bases and J by 1 base, with 9 bases left in between. Per the germline V gene, CDR1 is KGHSY and CDR2 is FQNENV. The CDR3 has 15 residues. The CDR3 region is CASSQSRVINYGYTF. Incomplete CDR3 DNA: TGTGCCAGCAGCCAATCGAGGGTTATTAACTATGGC.

A note on this clone: The read halts 3 residues ahead of the CDR3 end, with the missing end drawn from the germline J gene. The V gene is TRBV19, the J gene TRBJ1-3; 7 positions match TRBD1. The CDR3 covers 15 residues. The V gene end was trimmed by 6 bases and the J gene end by 0 bases; junction bases not matched to a gene: 5. Germline V lookup: CDR1 LNHDA, CDR2 SQIVND (reference sequence). The sequenced part of the CDR3 DNA is TGTGCCAGTAGACCGGACAGGCTCTCTGGAAACACC. Translation: CASRPDRLSGNT. In full, the CDR3 reads CASRPDRLSGNTIYF.

About this clone itself: The read gets to within 3 residues of the CDR3 end, and the germline J gene fills in the rest. The rearrangement uses TRBV7-2 and TRBJ2-7, with 7 positions matching TRBD2. The CDR3 loop spans 15 amino acids. Germline V gene lookup returns CDR1 SGHTA and CDR2 FQGNSA. Germline trimming cut 6 bases from V and 6 bases from J; bases unmatched to any gene: 14. The CDR3 bases that were read are TGTGCCAGCAGTCGTAAAGCGGGGTGGGATTCCGAG. This encodes CASSRKAGWDSE. The complete CDR3 protein is CASSRKAGWDSEQYF.

With regard to this clone: The CDR3 end falls 3 residues outside the read, so it is completed with the germline J gene. This rearrangement joins TRBV5-1 to TRBJ2-1; possible D gene TRBD2, 5 bases. CDR3 size: 15 residues. V lost 2 bases and J lost 7, with 16 bases in between. Germline values: CDR1 SGHRS, CDR2 YFSETQ. Incomplete CDR3 DNA: TGCGCCAGCAGCTTATCGGACCCTACTAGGAATGAG. Residues: CASSLSDPTRNE. The CDR3 in its entirety is CASSLSDPTRNEQFF.

Concerning this clone: Sequencing ends 3 residues short of the CDR3 end; the germline J gene provides the rest. The V call is TRBV28, the J call TRBJ2-1; 9 nucleotides align to TRBD2. Trimming removed 5 bases from V and 1 base from J; junction bases left unmatched: 3. The CDR3 consists of 15 residues. Germline V gene data show CDR1 as MDHEN and CDR2 as SYDVKM. CDR3 sequence: CASSLGLASYNEQFF. The part of the CDR3 DNA that was read is TGTGCCAGCAGTCTAGGACTAGCGTCCTACAATGAG.

CDR3 bases read: TGCAGTGCTAGGGACAGGTGGAACACTGAA. This gives the protein CSARDRWNTE. The whole CDR3 is CSARDRWNTEAFF. This chain connects TRBV20-1 to TRBJ1-1, with 7 bases aligning to TRBD1. The CDR3 extends 3 residues past the end of the read, so its final part is completed from the germline J gene. CDR1 is DFQATT and CDR2 is SNEGSKA in the germline V gene (reference sequence). J was trimmed by 1 base and V by 3 bases; bases with no gene match: 2. There are 13 residues in the CDR3.

Note on this clone: The DNA ends 3 residues before the CDR3 does, and the rest of the CDR3 is filled in from the germline J gene. The chain couples TRBV2 to TRBJ2-1, with 9 bases identical to TRBD2. Germline CDR1 and CDR2: SNHLY and FYNNEI. The CDR3 contains 15 residues. The ends lost 8 bases at V and 9 bases at J; junction bases unmatched: 14. The DNA read from the CDR3 is TGTGCCAGCGTGCAGGAGCGGGGGGCTGGGGGTGAG. The encoded protein is CASVQERGAGGE. The entire CDR3 is CASVQERGAGGEQFF.

Regarding this clone: The CDR3 extends 3 residues past the end of the read, so its final part is completed from the germline J gene. The chain carries TRBV5-4 and TRBJ2-1; TRBD2 aligns across 10 bases. The germline V gene encodes CDR1 SGHNT and CDR2 YYREEE (reference sequence). The CDR3 runs 15 residues. V lost 2 bases to trimming and J lost 4 bases; unmatched junction nucleotides: 3. The covered CDR3 bases are TGTGCCAGCAGCTTCCCTAGCGGGGGATACAATGAG. Amino acid sequence: CASSFPSGGYNE. The CDR3 in its entirety is CASSFPSGGYNEQFF.

Turning to this clone: The observed sequence ends 3 residues before the CDR3 terminus, with the missing tail filled in from the germline J gene. The V call is TRBV7-2, the J call TRBJ1-2; TRBD1 matches 7 bases. The CDR3 runs 13 residues. J was trimmed by 4 bases and V by 2 bases; bases with no gene match: 1. Germline assignment: CDR1 SGHTA and CDR2 FQGNSA. The CDR3 protein is CASSLQGGYGYTF. CDR3 DNA, as far as it was read: TGTGCCAGCAGCTTACAGGGGGGCTATGGC.

A note on this clone: Read data end 3 residues before the CDR3 end; the end is taken from the germline J gene. The J gene is TRBJ2-3, the V gene TRBV20-1, with a possible D match to TRBD2 (5 bases). Trimming stripped 5 bases from V and 5 bases from J, with 32 bases between. Germline V gene sequence: CDR1 DFQATT, CDR2 SNEGSKA (reference sequence). The CDR3 extends over 19 amino acids. Incomplete CDR3 DNA: TGCAGTGCTTCCGAAGGGTTCAAGCGGTTAACGCAGGATAAAGATACG. It yields the protein CSASEGFKRLTQDKDT. The CDR3, in full, reads CSASEGFKRLTQDKDTQYF.

As for this clone: Coverage ceases 3 residues before the CDR3 finishes, and the germline J gene fills in the end. V gene TRBV7-4 combines with J gene TRBJ1-5; 10 nucleotides agree with TRBD1. This CDR3 region has 16 residues. Trimming removed 7 bases from V and 7 bases from J; junction bases left unmatched: 13. CDR1 and CDR2 (germline): SGHVT, SQSDAQ. The CDR3 loop is CASTPRGQGVQQPQHF. The part of the CDR3 DNA that was read is TGTGCCAGCACCCCACGAGGACAGGGGGTCCAACAGCCC.

CDR3 DNA, as far as it was read: TGCGCCAGCAGCCAAGATGAGTCTTGGGCAGAGACC. It yields the protein CASSQDESWAET. In full, the CDR3 reads CASSQDESWAETQYF. The rearrangement links TRBV4-1 to TRBJ2-5; no clear D. The read falls 3 residues short of the CDR3 end, and the missing part is taken from the germline J gene. The V end was cut by 0 bases, the J end by 4 bases, with 12 bases between. This CDR3 is 15 amino acids long. CDR1 is MGHRA, CDR2 YSYEKL, per germline.

A word on this clone: The CDR3 end lies 3 residues beyond the end of the read and is filled in from the germline J gene. The chain recombines TRBV20-1 with TRBJ2-3; 13 positions agree with TRBD2. The V and J ends lost 0 bases and 6 bases, in that order; junction bases with no gene match: 3. The CDR3 totals 15 residues. The germline gives CDR1 DFQATT, CDR2 SNEGSKA (reference sequence). The sequenced part of the CDR3 DNA is TGCAGTGCTAGAGAGACTAGCGGGGGGTTGGATACG. This encodes CSARETSGGLDT. The entire CDR3 protein is CSARETSGGLDTQYF.

About this clone itself: The CDR3 is cut off 3 residues early in the read; its end comes from the germline J gene. J is TRBJ1-1 and V is TRBV19; TRBD1 aligns across 8 bases. V shed 4 bases, J shed 7 bases, and the junction held 8 bases outside the gene matches. The CDR3 has 14 residues. CDR1 LNHDA and CDR2 SQIVND come from the germline V gene (reference sequence). Incomplete CDR3 DNA: TGTGCCAGTAGTACGTTTTCAGGGGGCGTTGAA. Encoded protein: CASSTFSGGVE. The CDR3, in full, reads CASSTFSGGVEAFF.

Comments on this clone: The CDR3 end is not reached by the read, which stops 3 residues before it; the germline J gene fills it in. The rearrangement uses TRBV20-1 and TRBJ2-7, with D hard to call. The germline V gene encodes CDR1 DFQATT and CDR2 SNEGSKA (reference sequence). The length of the CDR3 is 12 residues. Trimming took 3 bases from V and 3 from J, leaving 9 bases between them. This CDR3 is CSARATYYEQYF. Partial CDR3 DNA: TGCAGTGCTAGGGCGACATACTACGAG.

For this clone: The read gets to within 3 residues of the CDR3 end, and the germline J gene fills in the rest. V is TRBV18 and J is TRBJ2-5; D may be TRBD2 (7 bases). Germline-derived CDR1 and CDR2 are KGHSH and LQKENI. The CDR3 has 15 residues. V lost 0 bases, J lost 2 bases, and 10 bases lay in between. Partial CDR3 DNA: TGTGCCAGCTCACCACCGGGGGGGCGTCAAGAGACC. This sequence encodes CASSPPGGRQET. The complete CDR3 reads CASSPPGGRQETQYF.

Regarding this clone: The read stops 3 residues short of the end of the CDR3; the missing end is completed from the germline J gene. This chain joins TRBV20-1 and TRBJ1-1; TRBD1 matches at 7 bases. The CDR3 has 14 residues. Germline loops: CDR1 DFQATT, CDR2 SNEGSKA (reference sequence). Germline trimming cut 2 bases from V and 3 bases from J; bases unmatched to any gene: 6. The sequenced part of the CDR3 DNA is TGCAGTGCTAGATCAGGGGGTTTCGACACTGAA. It codes for CSARSGGFDTE. The full CDR3 is CSARSGGFDTEAFF.

Points on this clone: Read sequence stops 3 residues before the CDR3 end, and the germline J gene provides the missing end. This chain joins TRBV5-6 and TRBJ2-3, with D unresolved. The ends were cut back, 2 bases at V and 4 bases at J, with 11 bases in the middle. This CDR3 region has 14 residues. Germline V gene lookup returns CDR1 SGHDT and CDR2 YYEEEE. CDR3 DNA, as far as it was read: TGTGCCAGCAGCTTACTTAATTCTGCAGATACG. This encodes CASSLLNSADT. The entire CDR3 protein is CASSLLNSADTQYF.

Notes on this clone: The CDR3 end is not reached by the read, which stops 3 residues before it; the germline J gene fills it in. The chain carries TRBV20-1 and TRBJ1-4; TRBD1 matches 7 bases. V shed 5 bases, J shed 3 bases, and the junction held 6 bases outside the gene matches. CDR1 DFQATT and CDR2 SNEGSKA come from the germline V gene (reference sequence). The CDR3 extends over 14 amino acids. Incomplete CDR3 DNA: TGCAGTGCTCGAGTGGGACAGTCTAATGAAAAA. Translating it yields CSARVGQSNEK. In full, the CDR3 is CSARVGQSNEKLFF.

Concerning this clone itself: The read falls 3 residues short of the CDR3 end, and the missing part is taken from the germline J gene. This chain uses TRBV7-9 with TRBJ1-5; the D gene is possibly TRBD1 (5 bases). The germline CDR1 and CDR2 sequences are SEHNR and FQNEAQ (reference sequence). The germline V and J ends were trimmed by 1 base and 8 bases, with 9 bases remaining between them. The CDR3 covers 13 residues. The CDR3 DNA, read in part, is TGTGCCAGCAGCTTAGTCGGAGGGGAGCCC. Translating gives CASSLVGGEP. From start to end, the CDR3 is CASSLVGGEPQHF.

The sequenced part of the CDR3 DNA is TGTGCCAGCAGTCGGCCCTCGGGTGAA. Its protein is CASSRPSGE. The whole CDR3 protein is CASSRPSGEAFF. The rearrangement joins TRBV12-3 or TRBV12-4 to TRBJ1-1; D unclear. The read halts 3 residues ahead of the CDR3 end, with the missing end drawn from the germline J gene. The CDR3 sequence is 12 residues long. V lost 5 bases and J lost 7, with 11 bases in between.

This chain's CDR3 is CAISGGQGTYEQYF. Incomplete CDR3 DNA: TGTGCCATCAGTGGAGGGCAGGGAACCTACGAG. This rearrangement joins TRBV10-3 to TRBJ2-7; D could derive from TRBD1 or TRBD2 (5 bases each). The read ends 3 residues early relative to the CDR3; the germline J gene fills the gap. The V gene lost 4 bases and the J gene lost 2 bases, with 12 bases spanning the gap. The CDR3 is 14 amino acids. Germline CDR1 reads ENHRY; CDR2 reads SYGVKD.

Concerning this clone: The read ends 3 residues before the CDR3 terminus; that terminus is restored from the germline J gene. The gene calls are TRBV9 and TRBJ2-7, with 13 bases that match TRBD2. Trimming at V came to 3 bases and at J to 5 bases, leaving 14 bases not matched to a gene. The CDR3 runs to 18 residues. Germline CDR1 and CDR2: SGDLS and YYNGEE. The CDR3 is CASSEGGLAGPRVDEQYF. The covered CDR3 bases are TGTGCCAGCAGCGAAGGGGGACTAGCGGGGCCCCGGGTCGACGAG.